What follows is one T cell receptor (beta chain) and its context. This sample is drawn from a study of PD-L1 blockade in urothelial cancer. The wider study: Previous chemotherapy exposure amounted to 0 to 3 regimens for patients. Blood was analyzed 3 weeks (second dose) and 6 weeks after treatment start.

V lost 3 bases to trimming and J lost 3 bases; unmatched junction nucleotides: 12. Looked up from germline, CDR1 is SGHRS and CDR2 is YFSETQ. CDR3 length: 19 residues. Produced via immunoSEQ multiplex PCR; TCRdb's table is partial and in-frame only. In the table there are some 25,000 clones, 75% to 90% of which are singletons. The genes are TRBV5-1 and TRBJ2-2, with 12 positions matching TRBD2. The TCR sequence derives from a man between 60 and 75 years old with urothelial cancer. The sample here was PBMCs, taken around atezolizumab (anti-PD-L1) treatment. The CDR3 region is CASSYNDPGLAGYTGELFF. The CDR3 coding sequence is TGCGCCAGCAGCTACAACGACCCCGGACTAGCGGGGTACACCGGGGAGCTGTTTTTT. Full variable domain (remainder filled in from reference TRBV5-1 and TRBJ2-2): KAGVTQTPRYLIKTRGQQVTLSCSPISGHRSVSWYQQTPGQGLQFLFEYFSETQRNKGNFPGRFSGRQFSNSRSEMNVSTLELGDSALYLCASSYNDPGLAGYTGELFFGEGSRLTVL.